These T cell receptor beta chains were read from a single sample in a study of blood T cell repertoires in COVID-19. Data came from immunoSEQ multiplex PCR; TCRdb stores just in-frame clones and leaves some out. Among under 300,000 clones listed, about 88% were seen once. The specimen sequenced was peripheral blood. The receptors were gathered from a woman between 40 and 50 years old who had recovered from COVID-19. Both conserved end residues are part of each CDR3. D genes are given only for firm matches. Size is omitted from some rows. Given values are once, few, many or a class for expanded clones.

.,TRBJ1-5,.,TRBV28,TGTGCCAGCAGTCAAGGGGCACGGAATCAGCCCCAGCATTTT,CASSQGARNQPQHF
many,TRBJ2-2,.,TRBV6-2/TRBV6-3,TGTGCCAGCAGTCTCACGGCTTCTCTCCGGGGCACCGGGGAGCTGTTTTTT,CASSLTASLRGTGELFF
.,TRBJ2-3,.,TRBV11-3,TGTGCCAGCAGCTTAGTAGGGGGAGATACGCAGTATTTT,CASSLVGGDTQYF
.,TRBJ2-6,TRBD2,TRBV5-1,TGCGCCAGCAGCTTGGAACTAGCGGGGCTGCGGACTGGGGCCAACGTCCTGACTTTC,CASSLELAGLRTGANVLTF
.,TRBJ2-6,.,TRBV30,TGTGCCTGGCTAAAAACCGGTCTCGCTGGGGCCAACGTCCTGACTTTC,CAWLKTGLAGANVLTF
.,TRBJ2-5,TRBD2,TRBV28,TGTGCCAGCAGGCCTAGCGGGGTCCGCGGGACCCAGTACTTC,CASRPSGVRGTQYF
.,TRBJ2-7,.,TRBV9,TGTGCCAGCAGCGACGGGTTGACCTACGAGCAGTACTTC,CASSDGLTYEQYF
.,TRBJ1-2,TRBD1,TRBV27,TGTGCCAGCAGTACCTCGGTGGTTGTGACAGGGAGCCCCTATGGCTACACCTTC,CASSTSVVVTGSPYGYTF
.,TRBJ1-2,.,TRBV19,TGTGCCAGTAGTATAGATGTGGGCAGGGTGAGGGGCTACACCTTC,CASSIDVGRVRGYTF
.,TRBJ2-6,TRBD1,TRBV2,TGTGCCAGCAACCTTGCCGGGACAGGGGAGTTTGTTGGGTCTGGGGCCAACGTCCTGACTTTC,CASNLAGTGEFVGSGANVLTF
.,TRBJ2-6,.,TRBV11-3,TGTGCCAGCAGCTTATCCTACAGCTCTGGGGCCAACGTCCTGACTTTC,CASSLSYSSGANVLTF
.,TRBJ1-2,TRBD1,TRBV11-3,TGTGCCAGCAGCTTAGACGAGGCCAGGGGGTTCTATGGCTACACCTTC,CASSLDEARGFYGYTF
.,TRBJ2-5,TRBD1,TRBV11-3,TGTGCCAGCAGCTTGGAAGGGACAGCCAACCAAGAGACCCAGTACTTC,CASSLEGTANQETQYF
.,TRBJ1-1,.,TRBV28,TGTGCCAGCAGACAGGGAGATAGGAACACTGAAGCTTTCTTT,CASRQGDRNTEAFF
.,TRBJ2-7,.,TRBV4-3,TGCGCCAGCAGCCAGGGCGAGGGTGGGGCCTACGAGCAGTACTTC,CASSQGEGGAYEQYF
.,TRBJ2-5,TRBD1,TRBV6-1,TGTGCCAGCAGTGACCCCCGGAGACAGGGACCACAAGAGACCCAGTACTTC,CASSDPRRQGPQETQYF
once,TRBJ2-3,.,TRBV18,TGTGCCAGCTCACCGGAGGCAGATACGCAGTATTTT,CASSPEADTQYF
.,TRBJ1-6,TRBD1,TRBV11-1,TGTGCCAGCAGCTTAGCGACAGGGAAGGATTCACCCCTCCACTTT,CASSLATGKDSPLHF